This T cell receptor beta chain was identified in a study of human thymus T cells. TCRdb keeps only in-frame clones here, not all; method: immunoSEQ multiplex PCR. The table has under 70,000 clones, over 85% seen once. This CDR3 contains 15 residues. Germline CDR1 and CDR2: SGDLS and YYNGEE. J gave up 2 bases and V 0 bases, and 3 bases lay outside the gene matches. The sample consisted of blood. The TCR was taken from a boy younger than two with a congenital heart defect but otherwise immunologically healthy. This sequence joins TRBV9 and TRBJ1-2; 8 bases agree with TRBD1. Here the CDR3 reads CASSVATGENYGYTF. In DNA, the CDR3 is TGTGCCAGCAGCGTAGCGACAGGGGAAAACTATGGCTACACCTTC. Looking up the rest from reference TRBV9 and TRBJ1-2 gives the full variable domain: DSGVTQTPKHLITATGQRVTLRCSPRSGDLSVYWYQQSLDQGLQFLIQYYNGEERAKGNILERFSAQQFPDLHSELNLSSLELGDSALYFCASSVATGENYGYTFGSGTRLTVV.